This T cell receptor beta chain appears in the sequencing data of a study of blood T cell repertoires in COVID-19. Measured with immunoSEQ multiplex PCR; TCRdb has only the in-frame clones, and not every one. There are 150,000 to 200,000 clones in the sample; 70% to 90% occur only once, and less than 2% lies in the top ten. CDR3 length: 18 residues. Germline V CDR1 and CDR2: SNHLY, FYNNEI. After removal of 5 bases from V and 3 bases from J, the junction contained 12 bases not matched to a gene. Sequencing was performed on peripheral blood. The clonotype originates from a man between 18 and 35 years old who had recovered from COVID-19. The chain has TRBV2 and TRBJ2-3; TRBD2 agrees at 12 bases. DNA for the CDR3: TGTGCCAGCAGTTCGGGGTGGACAACTAGCGGGAGGACAGATACGCAGTATTTT. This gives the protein CASSSGWTTSGRTDTQYF.